The rows below give T cell receptor beta chains drawn from one sample of a study of blood T cell repertoires in COVID-19. Libraries were prepared by immunoSEQ multiplex PCR; TCRdb keeps only in-frame clonotypes and omits some of them. The repertoire holds approximately 81,000 clones, with approximately 90% as singletons. Input material: PBMCs or T cells enriched from blood (not recorded which). The receptors derive from a woman between 45 and 60 years old with acute COVID-19. CDR3s include the opening cysteine and the closing phenylalanine or tryptophan. A D gene is named only where the DNA matches it firmly. Clone size is stated in some rows and not others, as once, few, many or a class when expanded.

cdr3_aa: CASSVDRGTANTEAFF
cdr3_nt: TGTGCCAGCAGCGTCGACAGGGGAACGGCGAACACTGAAGCTTTCTTT
clone_size: NA
j_call: TRBJ1-1
v_call: TRBV9
d_call: TRBD1

cdr3_aa: CASSLGPLYRGRYNEQFF
cdr3_nt: TGTGCCAGCAGCTTGGGCCCCCTCTACAGGGGTAGATACAATGAGCAGTTCTTC
clone_size: NA
j_call: TRBJ2-1
v_call: TRBV5-6
d_call: TRBD1

cdr3_aa: CASSPSLGGSYNEQFF
cdr3_nt: TGCGCCAGCAGCCCTTCGTTAGGGGGCTCCTACAATGAGCAGTTCTTC
clone_size: NA
j_call: TRBJ2-1
v_call: TRBV5-1
d_call: NA

cdr3_aa: CASSQPGQGVGEQYF
cdr3_nt: TGTGCCAGCTCCCAACCGGGACAAGGTGTCGGCGAGCAGTACTTC
clone_size: once
j_call: TRBJ2-7
v_call: TRBV18
d_call: NA

cdr3_aa: CASSYLNTEAFF
cdr3_nt: TGTGCCAGCAGCTATCTTAACACTGAAGCTTTCTTT
clone_size: NA
j_call: TRBJ1-1
v_call: TRBV28
d_call: NA

cdr3_aa: CAISESSYDGTRVNDEQFF
cdr3_nt: TGTGCCATCAGTGAGTCGAGTTATGATGGGACTAGGGTTAACGATGAGCAGTTCTTC
clone_size: NA
j_call: TRBJ2-1
v_call: TRBV10-3
d_call: TRBD2

cdr3_aa: CASSSRGRNDEKLFF
cdr3_nt: TGCGCCAGCAGCTCCAGGGGGAGGAATGATGAAAAACTGTTTTTT
clone_size: NA
j_call: TRBJ1-4
v_call: TRBV5-1
d_call: TRBD1

cdr3_aa: CASSLGTSGRRPLGELFF
cdr3_nt: TGTGCCAGCAGCTTGGGGACTAGCGGGAGACGTCCTCTCGGGGAGCTGTTTTTT
clone_size: NA
j_call: TRBJ2-2
v_call: TRBV11-2
d_call: TRBD2

cdr3_aa: CAGGSLAGAGDTQYF
cdr3_nt: TGTGCCGGGGGGTCTCTAGCGGGAGCAGGTGATACGCAGTATTTT
clone_size: NA
j_call: TRBJ2-3
v_call: TRBV28
d_call: TRBD2

cdr3_aa: CAWSVLAGVLTGELFF
cdr3_nt: TGTGCCTGGAGTGTATTGGCAGGGGTTTTAACCGGGGAGCTGTTTTTT
clone_size: NA
j_call: TRBJ2-2
v_call: TRBV30
d_call: NA

cdr3_aa: CASRTENYGYTF
cdr3_nt: TGCGCCAGCCGGACAGAGAACTATGGCTACACCTTC
clone_size: NA
j_call: TRBJ1-2
v_call: TRBV10-2
d_call: NA

cdr3_aa: CATSRDLGGRGTDTQYF
cdr3_nt: TGTGCCACCAGCAGAGATTTGGGCGGGAGAGGGACAGATACGCAGTATTTT
clone_size: NA
j_call: TRBJ2-3
v_call: TRBV15
d_call: TRBD2

cdr3_aa: CALGQGYGYTF
cdr3_nt: TGTGCCCTGGGGCAGGGGTATGGCTACACCTTC
clone_size: NA
j_call: TRBJ1-2
v_call: TRBV30
d_call: NA

cdr3_aa: CASSLAGGYTEAFF
cdr3_nt: TGCGCCAGCAGCTTGGCTGGGGGGTACACTGAAGCTTTCTTT
clone_size: NA
j_call: TRBJ1-1
v_call: TRBV5-1
d_call: NA

cdr3_aa: CSAGQGMNTEAFF
cdr3_nt: TGCAGCGCCGGACAGGGAATGAACACTGAAGCTTTCTTT
clone_size: NA
j_call: TRBJ1-1
v_call: TRBV29-1
d_call: TRBD1

cdr3_aa: CAWRRFRGEQYF
cdr3_nt: TGTGCCTGGAGAAGGTTCCGGGGGGAGCAGTACTTC
clone_size: NA
j_call: TRBJ2-7
v_call: TRBV30
d_call: NA

cdr3_aa: CASSVGQGHGEQYF
cdr3_nt: TGTGCCAGCAGCGTAGGACAGGGCCATGGGGAGCAGTACTTC
clone_size: NA
j_call: TRBJ2-7
v_call: TRBV9
d_call: TRBD1

cdr3_aa: CASSQNQRNTIYF
cdr3_nt: TGTGCCAGCAGCCAAAATCAGAGAAACACCATATATTTT
clone_size: NA
j_call: TRBJ1-3
v_call: TRBV3-1/TRBV3-2
d_call: NA

cdr3_aa: CASSDKNTGELFF
cdr3_nt: TGTGCCAGCTCAGACAAGAACACCGGGGAGCTGTTTTTT
clone_size: once
j_call: TRBJ2-2
v_call: TRBV18
d_call: NA

cdr3_aa: CASSEGGDRYMNTEAFF
cdr3_nt: TGTGCCAGCAGTGAAGGGGGGGACCGTTACATGAACACTGAAGCTTTCTTT
clone_size: NA
j_call: TRBJ1-1
v_call: TRBV25-1
d_call: NA

cdr3_aa: CASSEGTGVGGYTF
cdr3_nt: TGTGCCAGCAGTGAGGGGACAGGGGTCGGCGGCTACACCTTC
clone_size: NA
j_call: TRBJ1-2
v_call: TRBV6-2/TRBV6-3
d_call: TRBD1

cdr3_aa: CASSYRQPTNEKLFF
cdr3_nt: TGTGCCAGCAGTTACCGACAGCCAACTAATGAAAAACTGTTTTTT
clone_size: NA
j_call: TRBJ1-4
v_call: TRBV27
d_call: NA

cdr3_aa: CASSLGGQGYEQFF
cdr3_nt: TGTGCCAGCAGCTTAGGAGGACAGGGGTATGAGCAGTTCTTC
clone_size: NA
j_call: TRBJ2-1
v_call: TRBV7-8
d_call: TRBD1

cdr3_aa: CASSLGLPGQNYEQYF
cdr3_nt: TGTGCCAGCAGCTTAGGGTTACCGGGACAGAACTACGAGCAGTACTTC
clone_size: NA
j_call: TRBJ2-7
v_call: TRBV7-9
d_call: TRBD1

cdr3_aa: CASSGGVSGSPLHF
cdr3_nt: TGTGCCAGCAGCGGGGGGGTGAGCGGTTCACCCCTCCACTTT
clone_size: NA
j_call: TRBJ1-6
v_call: TRBV5-4
d_call: NA

cdr3_aa: CASSVRLGASTGELFF
cdr3_nt: TGTGCCAGCAGCGTACGTCTGGGGGCTAGCACCGGGGAGCTGTTTTTT
clone_size: NA
j_call: TRBJ2-2
v_call: TRBV9
d_call: NA

cdr3_aa: CASSQAIFPGNSNQPQHF
cdr3_nt: TGCGCCAGCAGCCAAGCAATTTTTCCGGGGAATAGCAATCAGCCCCAGCATTTT
clone_size: NA
j_call: TRBJ1-5
v_call: TRBV4-3
d_call: NA

cdr3_aa: CAISPLGTRGAYEQYF
cdr3_nt: TGTGCCATCAGTCCCCTCGGGACCAGGGGAGCCTACGAGCAGTACTTC
clone_size: NA
j_call: TRBJ2-7
v_call: TRBV10-3
d_call: NA

cdr3_aa: CASSLEDRETREQYF
cdr3_nt: TGTGCCAGCAGCTTAGAGGACCGGGAGACGCGCGAGCAGTACTTC
clone_size: NA
j_call: TRBJ2-7
v_call: TRBV7-6
d_call: NA

cdr3_aa: CASPGTSGTGELFF
cdr3_nt: TGTGCCAGCCCCGGGACTAGCGGGACCGGGGAGCTGTTTTTT
clone_size: NA
j_call: TRBJ2-2
v_call: TRBV21-1
d_call: NA

cdr3_aa: CASSETSGPTYNEQFF
cdr3_nt: TGTGCCAGCAGTGAGACTAGCGGGCCGACCTACAATGAGCAGTTCTTC
clone_size: NA
j_call: TRBJ2-1
v_call: TRBV2
d_call: TRBD2

cdr3_aa: CASSLAGDTNGYTF
cdr3_nt: TGCGCCAGCAGCTTGGCCGGGGATACGAATGGCTACACCTTC
clone_size: NA
j_call: TRBJ1-2
v_call: TRBV5-1
d_call: NA

cdr3_aa: CATSRDRTGELFF
cdr3_nt: TGTGCCACCAGCAGAGATCGCACCGGGGAGCTGTTTTTT
clone_size: NA
j_call: TRBJ2-2
v_call: TRBV15
d_call: NA

cdr3_aa: CASSQDSYGYTF
cdr3_nt: TGTGCCAGCAGCCAAGATAGCTATGGCTACACCTTC
clone_size: NA
j_call: TRBJ1-2
v_call: TRBV4-2
d_call: NA

cdr3_aa: CASSLRGTGGSTEAFF
cdr3_nt: TGTGCCAGCAGCCTTCGGGGGACGGGGGGCAGCACTGAAGCTTTCTTT
clone_size: NA
j_call: TRBJ1-1
v_call: TRBV9
d_call: NA

cdr3_aa: CARSLGTGNIQETQYF
cdr3_nt: TGTGCCAGAAGCTTGGGGACAGGGAATATTCAAGAGACCCAGTACTTC
clone_size: NA
j_call: TRBJ2-5
v_call: TRBV5-3
d_call: TRBD1

cdr3_aa: CASSEALWSTEAFF
cdr3_nt: TGTGCCAGCAGTGAAGCGCTTTGGAGCACTGAAGCTTTCTTT
clone_size: NA
j_call: TRBJ1-1
v_call: TRBV2
d_call: NA

cdr3_aa: CASSQALTSGQLIYEQYF
cdr3_nt: TGTGCCAGCAGCCAGGCCCTTACTAGCGGCCAGCTTATCTACGAGCAGTACTTC
clone_size: NA
j_call: TRBJ2-7
v_call: TRBV4-2
d_call: TRBD2

cdr3_aa: CASSVGTVSSYEQYF
cdr3_nt: TGTGCCAGCAGCGTTGGGACAGTTAGCTCCTACGAGCAGTACTTC
clone_size: NA
j_call: TRBJ2-7
v_call: TRBV9
d_call: TRBD1

cdr3_aa: CASSRRGVGTEAFF
cdr3_nt: TGTGCCAGCAGCCGGCGGGGGGTAGGTACTGAAGCTTTCTTT
clone_size: NA
j_call: TRBJ1-1
v_call: TRBV3-1/TRBV3-2
d_call: NA

cdr3_aa: CSVETGGNTEAFF
cdr3_nt: TGCAGCGTTGAAACAGGGGGCAACACTGAAGCTTTCTTT
clone_size: few
j_call: TRBJ1-1
v_call: TRBV29-1
d_call: TRBD1

cdr3_aa: CASSLAQGVRGYTF
cdr3_nt: TGTGCCAGCAGCTTAGCACAGGGGGTGCGTGGCTACACCTTC
clone_size: NA
j_call: TRBJ1-2
v_call: TRBV11-2
d_call: TRBD1

cdr3_aa: CASSTGQLTTDTQYF
cdr3_nt: TGTGCCAGCAGCACGGGACAGTTGACCACAGATACGCAGTATTTT
clone_size: NA
j_call: TRBJ2-3
v_call: TRBV7-6
d_call: TRBD1

cdr3_aa: CATQRGQENSPLHF
cdr3_nt: TGTGCCACCCAAAGAGGACAGGAAAATTCACCCCTCCACTTT
clone_size: NA
j_call: TRBJ1-6
v_call: TRBV2
d_call: TRBD1

cdr3_aa: CAWSVGQNTEAFF
cdr3_nt: TGTGCCTGGAGTGTAGGACAGAACACTGAAGCTTTCTTT
clone_size: NA
j_call: TRBJ1-1
v_call: TRBV30
d_call: NA

cdr3_aa: CASSPSEGYYGYTF
cdr3_nt: TGTGCCAGCTCACCATCGGAGGGGTACTATGGCTACACCTTC
clone_size: NA
j_call: TRBJ1-2
v_call: TRBV18
d_call: NA

cdr3_aa: CASSFSGEYAQPQHF
cdr3_nt: TGTGCTAGCAGCTTTTCCGGGGAGTACGCTCAGCCCCAGCATTTT
clone_size: NA
j_call: TRBJ1-5
v_call: TRBV7-7
d_call: NA

cdr3_aa: CASSPPTGFTNYGYTF
cdr3_nt: TGTGCCAGCAGCCCACCCACAGGGTTTACTAACTATGGCTACACCTTC
clone_size: NA
j_call: TRBJ1-2
v_call: TRBV3-1/TRBV3-2
d_call: NA